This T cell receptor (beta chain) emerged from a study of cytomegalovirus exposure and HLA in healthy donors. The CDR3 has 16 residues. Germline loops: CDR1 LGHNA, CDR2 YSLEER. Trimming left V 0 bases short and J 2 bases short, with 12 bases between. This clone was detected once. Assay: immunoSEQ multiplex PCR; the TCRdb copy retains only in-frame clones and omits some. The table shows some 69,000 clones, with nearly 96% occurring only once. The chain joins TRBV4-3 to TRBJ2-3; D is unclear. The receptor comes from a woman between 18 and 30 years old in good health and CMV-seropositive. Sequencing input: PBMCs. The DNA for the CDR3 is TGCGCCAGCAGCCAAGATATGGGCCAGCTCACAGATACGCAGTATTTT. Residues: CASSQDMGQLTDTQYF.